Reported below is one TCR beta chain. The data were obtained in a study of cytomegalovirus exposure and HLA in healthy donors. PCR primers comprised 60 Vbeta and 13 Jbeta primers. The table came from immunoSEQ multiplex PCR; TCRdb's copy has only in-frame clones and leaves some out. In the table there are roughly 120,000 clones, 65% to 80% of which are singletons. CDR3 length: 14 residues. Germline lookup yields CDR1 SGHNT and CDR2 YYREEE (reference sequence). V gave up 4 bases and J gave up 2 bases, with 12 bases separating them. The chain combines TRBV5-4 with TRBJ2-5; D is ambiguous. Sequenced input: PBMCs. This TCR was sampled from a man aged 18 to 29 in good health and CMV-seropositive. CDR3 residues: CASSNAVLQETQYF. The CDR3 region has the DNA TGTGCCAGCAGCAATGCGGTGTTGCAAGAGACCCAGTACTTC.